A single sample gave rise to the 26 T cell receptor beta chains below, sequenced in a study of cytomegalovirus exposure and HLA in healthy donors (dated by TCRdb to between 2016 and 2019). Receptor libraries were prepared by the immunoSEQ multiplex PCR assay. For the multiplex PCR, a mixture combining 60 forward primers for TCR Vbeta segments and 13 reverse primers for TCR Jbeta segments was used. TCRdb re-hosts the immuneACCESS table, in-frame sequences only. Its copies lack some clones; in the studies checked, an unresolved V gene accounts for under half of them, and the cause for the rest is not known. The sample records 200,000 or so clones, approximately 82% of which are singletons. The ten most abundant clones make up approximately 0.63% of the sample. Source material: PBMCs. These receptors were obtained from a man younger than 30 in good health and CMV-seronegative.

The V and J genes are TRBV28 and TRBJ1-2, with TRBD1 matching over 9 bases. Germline lookup yields CDR1 MDHEN and CDR2 SYDVKM. V lost 7 bases and J lost 8; bases outside the gene matches: 14. This CDR3 comprises 15 residues. For the CDR3, the DNA is TGTGCCAGCACCGATTCTACCGGGACAGGGTTAGGCTACACCTTC. Translating gives CASTDSTGTGLGYTF.

V gene TRBV10-3 combines with J gene TRBJ1-1; perhaps TRBD1 as D (5 bases). The CDR3 is made up of 17 amino acids. Per germline, CDR1 ENHRY and CDR2 SYGVKD. Trimming shortened V by 4 bases and J by 1 base, and 19 bases separated the two germline ends. The CDR3, as DNA: TGTGCCATCAGTGGGAGGGGTGGACGGGTAACGAACACTGAAGCTTTCTTT. It encodes CAISGRGGRVTNTEAFF.

The chain recombines TRBV5-4 with TRBJ2-4; 7 positions agree with TRBD1. The V gene end was trimmed by 0 bases and the J gene end by 3 bases; junction bases not matched to a gene: 6. Germline values: CDR1 SGHNT, CDR2 YYREEE (reference sequence). The CDR3 has 16 residues. The CDR3 DNA sequence: TGTGCCAGCAGCTTGGAGGGGGCGAGGGGCAAAAACATTCAGTACTTC. Encoded protein: CASSLEGARGKNIQYF. Based on the CDR3 plus reference TRBV5-4 and TRBJ2-4, the full variable domain is ETGVTQSPTHLIKTRGQQVTLRCSSQSGHNTVSWYQQALGQGPQFIFQYYREEENGRGNFPPRFSGLQFPNYSSELNVNALELDDSALYLCASSLEGARGKNIQYFGAGTRLSVL.

The chain joins TRBV27 to TRBJ2-7, with 7 nucleotides matching TRBD1. V shed 6 bases and J 2 bases; nucleotides not matched to a gene: 10. CDR3 size: 15 residues. Per germline, CDR1 MNHEY and CDR2 SMNVEV (reference sequence). The CDR3 DNA follows: TGTGCCAGCAGGGCAGGGGGTTCATCAACCTACGAGCAGTACTTC. This translates into CASRAGGSSTYEQYF.

V gene TRBV6-5 combines with J gene TRBJ2-7; possible D gene TRBD2, 6 bases. The V and J ends lost 3 bases and 2 bases respectively, with 11 bases between them. The length of the CDR3 is 14 residues. In germline, CDR1 is MNHEY, CDR2 SVGAGI. As DNA, the CDR3 is TGTGCCAGCAGTTATAAGCGGGCCGCCTACGAGCAGTACTTC. As protein: CASSYKRAAYEQYF.

J is TRBJ2-1 and V is TRBV19; the match to TRBD2 covers 11 bases. Germline CDR1 and CDR2: LNHDA and SQIVND (reference sequence). CDR3 size: 14 residues. J gave up 0 bases and V 10 bases, and 2 bases lay outside the gene matches. DNA of the CDR3: TGTGCCACTACTAGCGGGAGCTCCTACAATGAGCAGTTCTTC. Protein product: CATTSGSSYNEQFF.

This clone was recorded a few times. The chain is built from TRBV5-1 and TRBJ2-1; no clear D gene. Per the germline V gene, CDR1 is SGHRS and CDR2 is YFSETQ. Trimming left V 4 bases short and J 9 bases short, with 11 bases between. The CDR3 is made up of 12 amino acids. The CDR3 region has the DNA TGCGCCAGCAGCCCCGATCTCGGTGAGCAGTTCTTC. This encodes CASSPDLGEQFF.

The rearrangement uses TRBV11-2 and TRBJ2-1; 12 bases match TRBD2. This CDR3 is 14 amino acids long. Germline V CDR1 and CDR2: SGHAT, FQNNGV. With V trimmed by 8 bases and J by 9 bases, 8 bases remained unmatched. The CDR3 bases are TGTGCCAGCCGCAGGACTAGCGGGACCCTTGAGCAGTTCTTC. This gives the protein CASRRTSGTLEQFF.

The V and J genes are TRBV6-1 and TRBJ1-5; D possibly corresponds to TRBD1 (6 bases). The germline V gene encodes CDR1 MNHNS and CDR2 SASEGT. This CDR3 spans 16 amino acids. The V end was cut by 8 bases, the J end by 3 bases, with 20 bases between. The CDR3 bases are TGTGCCAGCTGTCAAGGCGCTACAGGGTTCAATCAGCCCCAGCATTTT. It translates to CASCQGATGFNQPQHF.

This clone was picked up a small number of times. CDR3 loop: CASSIVSGTPRDEQFF. CDR3 in DNA: TGTGCCAGTAGTATAGTCTCGGGGACTCCCAGGGATGAGCAGTTCTTC. The V and J genes are TRBV19 and TRBJ2-1, with D perhaps TRBD2 (6 bases). V was shortened by 1 base and J by 8 bases, with 18 bases between the two germline ends. This CDR3 contains 16 residues. Per the germline V gene, CDR1 is LNHDA and CDR2 is SQIVND (reference sequence). Full variable domain (rest looked up from reference TRBV19 and TRBJ2-1): DGGITQSPKYLFRKEGQNVTLSCEQNLNHDAMYWYRQDPGQGLRLIYYSQIVNDFQKGDIAEGYSVSREKKESFPLTVTSAQKNPTAFYLCASSIVSGTPRDEQFFGPGTRLTVL.

The chain carries TRBV29-1 and TRBJ2-6, with 8 bases matching TRBD1. The CDR3 sequence is 16 residues long. V trimming: 6 bases; J trimming: 0 bases; junction bases outside the gene matches: 7. Looked up from germline, CDR1 is SQVTM and CDR2 is ANQGSEA. The CDR3 sequence: CSVEDRASSGANVLTF. CDR3 in DNA: TGCAGCGTCGAGGACAGGGCTAGCTCTGGGGCCAACGTCCTGACTTTC.

Only a few counts were recorded for this clone. This chain joins TRBV6-5 and TRBJ1-3, with TRBD1 as a possible D gene (5 bases). The length of the CDR3 is 15 residues. The V gene's germline CDR1 is MNHEY and CDR2 SVGAGI. Trimming removed 0 bases from V and 4 bases from J, with 10 bases in between. The CDR3 loop is CASSYSGGTGNTIYF. DNA for the CDR3: TGTGCCAGCAGTTACTCGGGGGGTACGGGAAACACCATATATTTT.

The V and J genes are TRBV9 and TRBJ2-2; tentatively, D is TRBD1 (6 bases). Deletions cut 4 bases from V and 4 bases from J, with 14 bases between. Germline-derived CDR1 and CDR2 are SGDLS and YYNGEE. The length of the CDR3 is 15 residues. This CDR3 reads CASSKQGSGTGELFF. CDR3 bases: TGTGCCAGCAGCAAACAGGGTTCGGGCACCGGGGAGCTGTTTTTT.

The chain combines TRBV11-2 with TRBJ2-3; TRBD2 agrees at 12 bases. CDR1 and CDR2 from the germline V gene are SGHAT and FQNNGV. V gave up 5 bases and J gave up 2 bases; unmatched junction bases: 14. The CDR3 totals 19 residues. The DNA of the CDR3 is TGTGCCAGCAGCCACCCCACCGGGACTAGCGGGTCTATCACAGATACGCAGTATTTT. Protein product: CASSHPTGTSGSITDTQYF.

The chain recombines TRBV4-1 with TRBJ2-1, with TRBD2 matching over 9 bases. In germline, CDR1 is MGHRA, CDR2 YSYEKL. CDR3 length: 15 amino acids. V was pared by 6 bases and J by 8 bases, with 11 bases of the junction left unmatched. The CDR3 bases are TGCGCCAGCAGGAAGCCCGGGACTAGCTCCCATGAGCAGTTCTTC. It encodes CASRKPGTSSHEQFF.

The table lists this clone with a few counts. The gene calls are TRBV2 and TRBJ2-1; 11 nucleotides agree with TRBD2. Germline V gene sequence: CDR1 SNHLY, CDR2 FYNNEI. CDR3 size: 19 residues. V lost 7 bases, J lost 1 base, and 15 bases stayed unmatched. The CDR3 protein is CASTTHSSGRANSYNEQFF. CDR3 sequence (DNA): TGTGCCAGCACAACTCATAGTAGCGGGAGGGCTAATTCCTACAATGAGCAGTTCTTC.

The chain joins TRBV5-4 to TRBJ2-2; weak D call: TRBD2 (6 bases). Looked up from germline, CDR1 is SGHNT and CDR2 is YYREEE (reference sequence). The CDR3 has 15 amino acids. V shed 0 bases and J shed 6 bases, with 12 bases lying between them. CDR3 bases: TGTGCCAGCAGCTTGGGGGGGACTTCCCCCGGGGAGCTGTTTTTT. As protein: CASSLGGTSPGELFF.

V is TRBV2 and J is TRBJ2-4, with a weak D call TRBD1 (5 bases). Germline V gene sequence: CDR1 SNHLY, CDR2 FYNNEI. The V and J ends lost 2 bases and 3 bases respectively, with 8 bases between them. The CDR3 loop spans 14 amino acids. This CDR3 is CASSEQGGKNIQYF. The CDR3 nucleotides read TGTGCCAGCAGTGAACAGGGCGGCAAAAACATTCAGTACTTC.

The rearrangement uses TRBV5-4 and TRBJ2-7; 11 bases are shared with TRBD2. Per germline, CDR1 SGHNT and CDR2 YYREEE (reference sequence). This CDR3 comprises 16 residues. Unmatched junction bases numbered 5, after V lost 1 base and J lost 2 bases. The CDR3: CASSLISGLAAYEQYF. CDR3 coding DNA: TGTGCCAGCAGCTTGATATCGGGACTAGCGGCCTACGAGCAGTACTTC.

The chain links TRBV6-1 to TRBJ1-6; perhaps TRBD1 as D (5 bases). The CDR3 loop spans 19 amino acids. V lost 4 bases, J lost 0 bases, and 19 bases lay in between. Germline V gene sequence: CDR1 MNHNS, CDR2 SASEGT. In DNA form, the CDR3 reads TGTGCCAGCAGTGGGGTGGGAAGGGGCGCCAGCTCCTATAATTCACCCCTCCACTTT. Amino acids: CASSGVGRGASSYNSPLHF.

The chain carries TRBV27 and TRBJ2-7; D is perhaps TRBD2 (6 bases). The CDR3 length is 13 residues. V dropped 0 bases and J dropped 6 bases, with 9 bases sitting between them. The germline gives CDR1 MNHEY, CDR2 SMNVEV (reference sequence). DNA of the CDR3: TGTGCCAGCAGTTTATCGAGGGGAGGCGAGCAGTACTTC. Protein: CASSLSRGGEQYF.

The genes are TRBV29-1 and TRBJ1-2, with D perhaps TRBD1 (6 bases). The germline V and J ends were trimmed by 4 bases and 4 bases, with 13 bases remaining between them. This CDR3 spans 13 amino acids. Germline CDR1 reads SQVTM; CDR2 reads ANQGSEA. CDR3 DNA: TGCAGCGTTGGTTGGGGGGGCACCTATGGCTACACCTTC. This encodes CSVGWGGTYGYTF.

The chain recombines TRBV6-5 with TRBJ1-2, with D hard to call. Germline V CDR1 and CDR2: MNHEY, SVGAGI. There are 14 residues in the CDR3. The V end was cut by 7 bases, the J end by 6 bases, with 18 bases between. For the CDR3, the DNA is TGTGCCAGCAAGTATTCTTCAACCGCGCATGGCTACACCTTC. Translating it yields CASKYSSTAHGYTF.

The chain employs TRBV28 and TRBJ2-7; D might be TRBD2 (6 bases). V was trimmed by 1 base and J by 2 bases, leaving 9 bases between them. Germline-derived CDR1 and CDR2 are MDHEN and SYDVKM. The CDR3 runs to 14 residues. The CDR3 nucleotides read TGTGCCAGCAGTTTATTGGAGGGAGCCTACGAGCAGTACTTC. Translating gives CASSLLEGAYEQYF.

In its sample, this clone was seen once. V and J are TRBV2 and TRBJ2-7; a weak D match, TRBD2 (5 bases). The CDR3 length is 15 residues. Germline CDR1 and CDR2: SNHLY and FYNNEI. V lost 8 bases to trimming and J lost 0 bases, with 17 bases between them. The CDR3 loop is CASSPSRGFSYEQYF. CDR3 DNA: TGTGCCAGCTCACCTTCCCGGGGTTTCTCCTACGAGCAGTACTTC.

This sequence joins TRBV19 and TRBJ2-1, with 8 bases identical to TRBD2. V was pared by 2 bases and J by 3 bases, with 6 bases of the junction left unmatched. The CDR3 is 16 residues long. CDR1 and CDR2 (germline): LNHDA, SQIVND (reference sequence). The CDR3 here is CASSIPASGYYNEQFF. In nucleotides, the CDR3 is TGTGCCAGTAGTATACCGGCTAGCGGGTACTACAATGAGCAGTTCTTC.